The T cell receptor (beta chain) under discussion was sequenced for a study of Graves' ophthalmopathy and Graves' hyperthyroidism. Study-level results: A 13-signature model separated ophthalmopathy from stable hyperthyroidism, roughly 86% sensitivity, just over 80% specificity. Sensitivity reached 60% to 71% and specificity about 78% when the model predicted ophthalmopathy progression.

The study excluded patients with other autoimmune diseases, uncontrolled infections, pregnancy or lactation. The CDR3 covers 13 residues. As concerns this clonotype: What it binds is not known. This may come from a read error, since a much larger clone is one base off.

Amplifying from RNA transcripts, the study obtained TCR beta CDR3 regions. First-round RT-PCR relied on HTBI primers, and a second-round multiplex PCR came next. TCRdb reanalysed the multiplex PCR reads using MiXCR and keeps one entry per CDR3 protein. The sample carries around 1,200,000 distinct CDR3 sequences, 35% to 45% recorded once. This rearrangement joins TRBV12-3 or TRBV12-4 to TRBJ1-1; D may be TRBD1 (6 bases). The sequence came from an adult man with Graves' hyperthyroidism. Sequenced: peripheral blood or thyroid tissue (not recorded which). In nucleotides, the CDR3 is TGTGCCGGCAGTTTAGCGTCGGGGGCGAGGGCTTTCTTT. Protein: CAGSLASGARAFF.